The T cell receptor (beta chain) described here comes from a study of beta chain features in type 1 diabetes. Trimming cost V 0 bases and J 2 bases, with 5 bases left between them. This CDR3 has 13 residues. Per the germline V gene, CDR1 is LGHNA and CDR2 is YSLEER. Every bit of the isolated RNA underwent reverse transcription, so sequencing read expressed TCRB transcripts. TCRdb's copy holds only in-frame clones and misses some; the assay was immunoSEQ multiplex PCR. The profile shows around 600,000 clones, around 12% of them singletons. Remarks on this clone: Antigen unknown.

Study results and caveats: For Type 1 diabetes patients, all four CD4+ subsets carried TCRB CDR3s that were moderately but significantly shorter.

What was sequenced was naive CD4+ T cells from blood. The TCR comes from a man aged 25 to 45 with type 1 diabetes. The rearrangement links TRBV4-3 to TRBJ2-7; no firm D call. The CDR3 DNA reads TGCGCCAGCAGCCAAGATATACCCTACGAGCAGTACTTC. Translated: CASSQDIPYEQYF.